One sample yielded the 31 T cell receptor beta chains listed below, sequenced in a study of T-cell memory formation after mild COVID-19. Via MiXCR, TCRdb re-called the 5' RACE reads, giving one row per CDR3 protein. The data show around 430,000 distinct CDR3 sequences, 16% seen once. Sequenced input: PBMCs or a T cell subset sorted from them (not recorded which). These receptors originate from a man aged 18 to 35 who had mild COVID-19 (a few samples of this study predate the infection). Cell type and time point are not known.

The chain joins TRBV7-2 to TRBJ2-3, with TRBD1 identical over 7 bases. There are 13 residues in the CDR3. V was pared by 3 bases and J by 6 bases, with 3 bases of the junction left unmatched. Germline lookup yields CDR1 SGHTA and CDR2 FQGNSA. The DNA of the CDR3 is TGTGCCAGCAGCTTCACAGGGGACGATACGCAGTATTTT. Protein sequence: CASSFTGDDTQYF.

The V call is TRBV14, the J call TRBJ2-2; D perhaps matches TRBD1 (6 bases). The CDR3 consists of 15 residues. Germline loops: CDR1 SGHDN, CDR2 FVKESK. V lost 1 base and J 7 bases, leaving 13 bases between the germline ends. The CDR3 sequence is CASSQVGRGDGELFF. For the CDR3, the DNA is TGTGCCAGCAGCCAAGTCGGCAGGGGCGACGGGGAGCTGTTTTTT.

V gene TRBV12-3 or TRBV12-4 combines with J gene TRBJ2-7, with D perhaps assigned TRBD1 or TRBD2 (5 bases each). V dropped 8 bases and J dropped 4 bases, with 24 bases sitting between them. This CDR3 is built from 16 residues. The CDR3 nucleotides read TGTGCCAGCGCTGGGTCCGGGACCCCCGGGGAATACGAGCAGTACTTC. The encoded protein is CASAGSGTPGEYEQYF.

This chain joins TRBV5-6 and TRBJ1-5, with TRBD1 matching over 8 bases. Trimming cost V 3 bases and J 6 bases; bases outside gene matches: 5. The CDR3 has 14 residues. CDR1 SGHDT and CDR2 YYEEEE come from the germline V gene. The CDR3 DNA sequence: TGTGCCAGCAGCTCGACAGGGGTCGCTCAGCCCCAGCATTTT. Amino acid sequence: CASSSTGVAQPQHF.

This clonotype was detected a few times. The rearrangement uses TRBV7-3 and TRBJ1-2; 9 bases match TRBD1. Germline lookup yields CDR1 SGHTA and CDR2 FQGTGA. V was clipped by 6 bases and J by 7 bases; unmatched bases: 9. The CDR3 loop spans 14 amino acids. The CDR3 reads CASRPGTGPGGYTF. CDR3 bases: TGTGCCAGCAGACCGGGGACAGGGCCGGGTGGCTACACCTTC. The full variable domain, with the rest looked up from reference TRBV7-3 and TRBJ1-2, is GAGVSQTPSNKVTEKGKYVELRCDPISGHTALYWYRQSLGQGPEFLIYFQGTGAADDSGLPNDRFFAVRPEGSVSTLKIQRTERGDSAVYLCASRPGTGPGGYTFGSGTRLTVV.

This chain connects TRBV9 to TRBJ2-1, with D possibly being TRBD2 (5 bases). Germline V CDR1 and CDR2: SGDLS, YYNGEE. The V end was cut by 4 bases, the J end by 9 bases, with 17 bases between. The CDR3 consists of 14 residues. CDR3 in amino acids: CASSPRFAGIEQFF. In nucleotides, the CDR3 is TGTGCCAGCAGCCCCCGATTTGCGGGTATTGAGCAGTTCTTC.

The gene calls are TRBV5-4 and TRBJ1-2, with 8 bases that match TRBD1. The CDR3 covers 13 residues. V lost 2 bases and J lost 9; bases outside the gene matches: 6. The V gene's germline CDR1 is SGHNT and CDR2 YYREEE (reference sequence). The CDR3 nucleotides are TGTGCCAGCAGCTTCGGACAGGGTCGAAGCTACACCTTC. Its translation is CASSFGQGRSYTF. Looking up the rest from reference TRBV5-4 and TRBJ1-2 gives the full variable domain: ETGVTQSPTHLIKTRGQQVTLRCSSQSGHNTVSWYQQALGQGPQFIFQYYREEENGRGNFPPRFSGLQFPNYSSELNVNALELDDSALYLCASSFGQGRSYTFGSGTRLTVV.

This clonotype was observed a handful of times. This chain uses TRBV7-6 with TRBJ2-5, with D perhaps matching TRBD1 (6 bases). Germline assignment: CDR1 SGHVS and CDR2 FNYEAQ. V lost 6 bases to trimming and J lost 4 bases, with 18 bases between them. CDR3 length: 15 amino acids. CDR3 DNA: TGTGCCAGCAGTCCCGGGACACCCGCGGGAGAGACCCAGTACTTC. This sequence encodes CASSPGTPAGETQYF.

In its sample, this clonotype was seen a few times. The chain couples TRBV12-3 or TRBV12-4 to TRBJ2-2; TRBD2 is a possible D gene (6 bases). This CDR3 has 16 residues. Trimming shortened V by 3 bases and J by 4 bases, and 15 bases separated the two germline ends. For the CDR3, the DNA is TGTGCCAGCAGTTTTAGTTCCGCGGGGATCACCGGGGAGCTGTTTTTT. This encodes CASSFSSAGITGELFF.

The table lists this clonotype with a few counts. The chain uses TRBV4-3 and TRBJ1-1, with 7 bases matching TRBD1. Germline CDR1 is LGHNA and CDR2 is YSLEER. The CDR3 spans 16 residues. The V segment lost 3 bases and the J segment 1 base; nucleotides outside the gene matches: 8. CDR3 DNA: TGCGCCAGCAGCCACGAACGCAGGGGGGCGAACACTGAAGCTTTCTTT. The encoded protein is CASSHERRGANTEAFF.

The chain carries TRBV5-5 and TRBJ2-7; D unclear. V lost 4 bases and J lost 3, with 14 bases in between. This CDR3 comprises 14 residues. Germline CDR1 reads SGHKS; CDR2 reads YYEKEE (reference sequence). The DNA of the CDR3 is TGTGCCAGCAGCCCTGGAGTGGCAGACTACGAGCAGTACTTC. It encodes CASSPGVADYEQYF.

This clonotype was seen more than once but under ten times. The rearrangement uses TRBV12-3 or TRBV12-4 and TRBJ1-3; D unclear. The CDR3 is 11 residues long. V lost 7 bases, J lost 10 bases, and 11 bases lay in between. CDR3 loop: CASTAGFTIYF. The CDR3 nucleotides are TGTGCCAGCACCGCGGGGTTTACCATATATTTT.

In its sample, this clonotype was seen a few times. The chain links TRBV20-1 to TRBJ2-1; D is possibly TRBD2 (5 bases). This CDR3 is built from 12 residues. V was trimmed by 3 bases and J by 10 bases, leaving 13 bases between them. The germline V gene has CDR1 DFQATT and CDR2 SNEGSKA (reference sequence). For the CDR3, the DNA is TGCAGTGCTAGTGTGGGGAGCACCGAGCAGTTCTTC. This sequence encodes CSASVGSTEQFF.

This clonotype was seen only a few times. CDR3 nucleotide sequence: TGCGCCAGCAGCCAGCGGGCCCCCTACGAGCAGTACTTC. This gives the protein CASSQRAPYEQYF. This sequence joins TRBV4-1 and TRBJ2-7; maybe TRBD2 (5 bases). This CDR3 is 13 amino acids long. Per germline, CDR1 MGHRA and CDR2 YSYEKL. Trimming pared 3 bases from V and 2 bases from J, leaving 8 bases between.

This clonotype was counted a few times. V gene TRBV15 combines with J gene TRBJ2-3; 8 bases align to TRBD2. V dropped 0 bases and J dropped 2; count of bases not matched to a gene: 4. The germline gives CDR1 LNHNV, CDR2 YYDKDF (reference sequence). The CDR3 totals 16 residues. The CDR3 DNA follows: TGTGCCACCAGCAGAGACAAGCGGGGGTTCACAGATACGCAGTATTTT. Its translation: CATSRDKRGFTDTQYF.

Many counts were recorded for this clonotype. V is TRBV27 and J is TRBJ2-7; 9 bases are a match to TRBD1. This CDR3 has 14 amino acids. V lost 7 bases, J lost 4 bases, and 8 bases stayed unmatched. Germline lookup yields CDR1 MNHEY and CDR2 SMNVEV (reference sequence). The chain's CDR3 is CASKKGTGTYEQYF. In DNA, the CDR3 is TGTGCCAGCAAGAAGGGGACAGGGACGTACGAGCAGTACTTC.

This clonotype has only a few counts. The V gene is TRBV28, the J gene TRBJ1-6; D uncertain. The germline V and J ends were trimmed by 6 bases and 10 bases, with 10 bases remaining between them. Germline lookup yields CDR1 MDHEN and CDR2 SYDVKM. The CDR3 extends over 12 amino acids. For the CDR3, the DNA is TGTGCCAGCAGGGTATTAGGGTCACCCCTCCACTTT. As protein: CASRVLGSPLHF.

This clonotype was seen a few times. The chain links TRBV20-1 to TRBJ1-1; tentatively, D is TRBD1 (6 bases). The CDR3 runs to 14 residues. CDR1 is DFQATT and CDR2 is SNEGSKA in the germline V gene (reference sequence). V gave up 3 bases and J gave up 2 bases, with 13 bases separating them. The CDR3 spells CSASIVQGNTEAFF. As DNA, the CDR3 is TGCAGTGCTAGCATTGTACAGGGTAACACTGAAGCTTTCTTT.

The sample holds a few counts of this clonotype. This chain joins TRBV6-5 and TRBJ1-3; the D gene is possibly TRBD1 (6 bases). Germline V CDR1 and CDR2: MNHEY, SVGAGI. Deletions cut 0 bases from V and 4 bases from J, with 13 bases between. This CDR3 is built from 16 residues. CDR3 region: CASSYSWGAPGNTIYF. DNA of the CDR3: TGTGCCAGCAGTTACTCGTGGGGGGCACCGGGAAACACCATATATTTT.

This clonotype was counted only a few times. The chain recombines TRBV5-1 with TRBJ2-3; either TRBD1 or TRBD2 may supply D (6 bases each). CDR1 is SGHRS, CDR2 YFSETQ, per germline. This CDR3 contains 18 residues. The V gene lost 4 bases and the J gene lost 5 bases, with 26 bases spanning the gap. The CDR3 DNA reads as TGCGCCAGCAGCGGACGGCTGGGCGGGGACATTCATGGAGATACGCAGTATTTT. The encoded protein is CASSGRLGGDIHGDTQYF.

This clonotype has more than one count but fewer than ten. This chain uses TRBV20-1 with TRBJ2-4; perhaps TRBD2 as D (6 bases). Trimming shortened V by 6 bases and J by 7 bases, and 22 bases separated the two germline ends. Per germline, CDR1 DFQATT and CDR2 SNEGSKA (reference sequence). The CDR3 has 15 residues. The CDR3 DNA reads TGCAGTGCCCCGGCGAGTCAAGCGGGTGGGAACATTCAGTACTTC. This encodes CSAPASQAGGNIQYF.

This chain joins TRBV12-3 or TRBV12-4 and TRBJ2-3, with TRBD2 matching over 14 bases. J was trimmed by 5 bases and V by 9 bases; bases with no gene match: 4. The CDR3 consists of 14 residues. CDR3 sequence reads: CASGTSGGQDTQYF. In DNA form, the CDR3 reads TGTGCCAGTGGGACTAGCGGGGGCCAAGATACGCAGTATTTT.

This clonotype was counted at least ten times. The chain joins TRBV7-8 to TRBJ2-7, with D perhaps TRBD1 (6 bases). This CDR3 region has 13 residues. CDR1 SGHVS and CDR2 FQNEAQ come from the germline V gene. The V end lost 5 bases, the J end lost 3 bases, and 11 bases lay between the germline ends. The CDR3 DNA is TGTGCCAGCAGCCTGGACAGCCTCTACGAGCAGTACGTC. This gives the protein CASSLDSLYEQYV.

In its sample, this clonotype was seen a few times. The chain is built from TRBV27 and TRBJ2-1, with a possible D match to TRBD2 (6 bases). Germline CDR1 MNHEY, CDR2 SMNVEV (reference sequence). CDR3 length equals 17 residues. The ends were cut back, 6 bases at V and 5 bases at J, with 23 bases in the middle. The CDR3 nucleotides are TGTGCCAGCAGACCCGCTCCTAGTGGGGGGAGAAACAATGAGCAGTTCTTC. Translated: CASRPAPSGGRNNEQFF.

Only a few counts were recorded for this clonotype. The DNA is omitted, as the CDR3 cannot be located on it reliably, and the CDR3 follows TCRdb's listing. CDR3 residues: CASRVGPGTASFF. The chain couples TRBV4-2 to TRBJ1-1. The CDR3 contains 13 residues when both ends are counted. Germline lookup yields CDR1 LGHNA and CDR2 YNFKEQ.

In its sample, this clonotype was seen a few times. The V call is TRBV29-1, the J call TRBJ2-2, with D hard to call. The V gene lost 3 bases and the J gene lost 7 bases, with 9 bases spanning the gap. The CDR3 has 12 residues. Per germline, CDR1 SQVTM and CDR2 ANQGSEA. This CDR3 is CSVELGNGELFF. The CDR3 DNA reads as TGCAGCGTTGAGCTAGGGAACGGGGAGCTGTTTTTT.

This clonotype showed up many times. The chain employs TRBV20-1 and TRBJ2-7; TRBD1 matches 8 bases. Germline V gene data show CDR1 as DFQATT and CDR2 as SNEGSKA (reference sequence). V was clipped by 6 bases and J by 4 bases; unmatched bases: 8. This CDR3 is 13 amino acids long. CDR3 loop: CSANQGAGYEQYF. The CDR3 DNA follows: TGCAGTGCAAATCAGGGGGCCGGATACGAGCAGTACTTC.

This CDR3 reads CSATGDHQPQHF. In DNA form, the CDR3 reads TGCAGTGCCACCGGGGACCATCAGCCCCAGCATTTT. The chain recombines TRBV20-1 with TRBJ1-5; TRBD1 is a possible D gene (5 bases). Germline values: CDR1 DFQATT, CDR2 SNEGSKA (reference sequence). With 6 bases removed from V and 5 bases from J, the gap between germline ends came to 11 bases. This CDR3 has 12 amino acids.

The V call is TRBV7-9, the J call TRBJ2-7, with 7 bases that match TRBD1. J gave up 3 bases and V 5 bases, and 7 bases lay outside the gene matches. Germline V lookup: CDR1 SEHNR, CDR2 FQNEAQ (reference sequence). The CDR3 spans 14 residues. The CDR3 is CASSGTAFYYEQYF. The CDR3 nucleotides are TGTGCCAGCAGCGGGACAGCTTTTTACTACGAGCAGTACTTC.

The rearrangement links TRBV7-9 to TRBJ1-4, with a weak D call TRBD1 (6 bases). Trimming removed 4 bases from V and 4 bases from J, with 13 bases in between. Germline values: CDR1 SEHNR, CDR2 FQNEAQ (reference sequence). The CDR3 has 15 amino acids. Written as DNA, the CDR3 is TGTGCCAGCAGCTCCCGGGACATTCTTAATGAAAAACTGTTTTTT. Translating gives CASSSRDILNEKLFF.

The V and J genes are TRBV20-1 and TRBJ1-5; no definite D call. The V and J ends lost 6 bases and 9 bases respectively, with 15 bases between them. This CDR3 has 12 amino acids. Germline lookup yields CDR1 DFQATT and CDR2 SNEGSKA (reference sequence). The CDR3 region is CSASGGGGPQHF. CDR3 sequence (DNA): TGCAGTGCCAGCGGAGGTGGAGGGCCCCAGCATTTT.